The rows below give T cell receptor beta chains drawn from one sample of a study of graft-versus-host responses after intestinal transplantation. This table comes from immunoSEQ multiplex PCR, and its TCRdb copy is limited to in-frame clones, with some not included. There are about 98,000 clones in the sample; about 84% occur only once, and more than 1.4% lies in the top ten. This material consisted of PBMCs, taken 255 days after intestinal transplant. These receptors all come from a human patient who received an intestinal transplant, so some T cells may come from the graft donor. Each CDR3 is given with its conserved first and last residue. D genes are given only for firm matches. Part of the rows lack a size; the others show once, few, many or a class for expanded clones.

V gene	clone size	J gene	D gene	CDR3 DNA	CDR3 protein
TRBV28	-	TRBJ1-5	-	TGTGCCAGCAGTTTCCCCCAGGGAGCCCAGCATTTT	CASSFPQGAQHF
TRBV25-1	-	TRBJ1-1	-	TGTGCCAGCAGTGATCGCGACAGTTTTTTTGAAGCTTTCTTT	CASSDRDSFFEAFF
TRBV28	-	TRBJ2-4	-	TGTGCCAGCAGTTTAGTTTCCGGGGGGCTAGCCAAAAACATTCAGTACTTC	CASSLVSGGLAKNIQYF
TRBV9	-	TRBJ2-3	-	TGTGCCAGCAGCGTTTCCCCGGTGGAAGATACGCAGTATTTT	CASSVSPVEDTQYF
TRBV7-8	-	TRBJ2-2	TRBD1	TGTGCCAGCAGCTTAGCCATCTTGACAGGGATGAACACCGGGGAGCTGTTTTTT	CASSLAILTGMNTGELFF
TRBV2	-	TRBJ2-1	-	TGTGCCAGCAGTGAAGGCGGACTTCCTAATGAGCAGTTCTTC	CASSEGGLPNEQFF
TRBV27	once	TRBJ1-5	-	TGTGCCAGCAGTTTAGCGGGCAATCAGCCCCAGCATTTT	CASSLAGNQPQHF
TRBV29-1	-	TRBJ2-1	TRBD1	TGCAGCGGATATCGACAGGGGAAGAATGAGCAGTTCTTC	CSGYRQGKNEQFF
TRBV4-2	-	TRBJ1-6	-	TGTGCCAGCAGAGGGGATGGTAATTCACCCCTCCACTTT	CASRGDGNSPLHF
TRBV28	-	TRBJ1-2	-	TGTGCCAGCAACCCTTCCCCGACGGAGCCCCGGGATGGCTACACCTTC	CASNPSPTEPRDGYTF
TRBV28	-	TRBJ1-2	TRBD1	TGTGCCAGCAGTCCCCCCCCGACCGGACAGGCCGCAACGTACTATGGCTACACCTTC	CASSPPPTGQAATYYGYTF
TRBV4-1	-	TRBJ2-7	-	TGCGCCAGCAGCCAAGATACAGCCTCGGGGGAGCAGTACTTC	CASSQDTASGEQYF
TRBV15	-	TRBJ2-3	TRBD2	TGTGCCACCGGGGCTAGCGGGACGGCGACTAGCACAGATACGCAGTATTTT	CATGASGTATSTDTQYF
TRBV6-6	-	TRBJ2-1	TRBD1	TGTGCCAGCAACGTCGACAGGGAGAATGAGCAGTTCTTC	CASNVDRENEQFF
TRBV5-4	once	TRBJ1-2	-	TGTGCCAGCAGTTCCTCCCTAACAGGGCCCTATGGCTACACCTTC	CASSSSLTGPYGYTF
TRBV9	-	TRBJ2-7	-	TGTGCCAGCGGAACCGGGACAAAATACGAGCAGTACTTC	CASGTGTKYEQYF
TRBV20-1	-	TRBJ2-1	-	TGCAGTGCTAGATCCAATGAGCAGTTCTTC	CSARSNEQFF
TRBV28	-	TRBJ1-5	TRBD1	TGTGCCAGCAGTTTGTATAGGGGGCGACAGCCCCAGCATTTT	CASSLYRGRQPQHF
TRBV19	-	TRBJ1-3	-	TGTGCCAGTAGTACAGCACAGAGTTCCCCTGGAAACACCATATATTTT	CASSTAQSSPGNTIYF
TRBV5-5	-	TRBJ1-2	-	TGTGCCAGCAGCTCTCCGTTTAGGGGCAGGGGCTACACCTTC	CASSSPFRGRGYTF
TRBV5-1	-	TRBJ2-3	-	TGCGCCAGCAGCCTGTCTGCTTCAGATACGCAGTATTTT	CASSLSASDTQYF
TRBV7-2	-	TRBJ1-2	TRBD1	TGTGCCAGCAGCTCCTTATTGAGAGGGGGCTTCTATGGCTACACCTTC	CASSSLLRGGFYGYTF
TRBV15	-	TRBJ2-5	TRBD2	TGTGCCACCAGCCTAGCGGGAGACGAGGAGACCCAGTACTTC	CATSLAGDEETQYF